These T cell receptor beta chains were read from a single sample in a study of blood T cells in healthy people across ages. TCRdb re-derived calls from the 5' RACE reads in MiXCR, one entry per CDR3 protein. The sample contains 1,100,000 or so distinct CDR3 sequences, 35% to 55% of which appear only once. What was sequenced was blood. The source is a woman aged 55-75 years in good health. The CDR3 runs from the conserved cysteine through the conserved F or W. Fields, in order: D gene, clone size, J gene, V gene, CDR3 DNA, CDR3 protein. A D gene is named only where the DNA matches it firmly. Clone size is given for some rows only: seen once, a few or many times, or a class if the clone is expanded.

D gene: NA
clone size: few
J gene: TRBJ2-5
V gene: TRBV2
CDR3 DNA: TGTGCCAGCAGTGAATGGCAGGGGGGACAGACCCAGTACTTC
CDR3 protein: CASSEWQGGQTQYF

D gene: NA
clone size: NA
J gene: TRBJ1-2
V gene: TRBV12-3/TRBV12-4
CDR3 DNA: TGTGCCAGCAGTCGGACAGAAGACTATGGCTACACCTTC
CDR3 protein: CASSRTEDYGYTF

D gene: NA
clone size: NA
J gene: TRBJ2-4
V gene: TRBV20-1
CDR3 DNA: TGCTGTGCTAGAGACCCGGGGTTGGAGCAGTACTTC
CDR3 protein: CCARDPGLEQYF

D gene: NA
clone size: few
J gene: TRBJ2-5
V gene: TRBV5-1
CDR3 DNA: TGCGCCAGCAGCTCCCAGGGGTCGGAAGAGACCCAGTACTTC
CDR3 protein: CASSSQGSEETQYF

D gene: NA
clone size: NA
J gene: TRBJ2-2
V gene: TRBV14
CDR3 DNA: TGTGCCAGCAGCCAAGCAGCTAGCTTCCCGAACACCGGGGAGCTGTTTTTT
CDR3 protein: CASSQAASFPNTGELFF

D gene: NA
clone size: few
J gene: TRBJ2-1
V gene: TRBV5-1
CDR3 DNA: TGCGCCAGCAGCTTCCGGGACGCCAAGGCGAATGAGCAGTTCTTC
CDR3 protein: CASSFRDAKANEQFF

D gene: TRBD1
clone size: NA
J gene: TRBJ1-2
V gene: TRBV12-3/TRBV12-4
CDR3 DNA: TGTGCCAGCAGTTTTGGGGCCCAGGGGGGTGGCTACACCTTC
CDR3 protein: CASSFGAQGGGYTF

D gene: TRBD1
clone size: once
J gene: TRBJ1-6
V gene: TRBV20-1
CDR3 DNA: TGCAGTGCTAGAGACAGGGACAGCGGTTATAATTCACCCCTCCACTTT
CDR3 protein: CSARDRDSGYNSPLHF

D gene: NA
clone size: NA
J gene: TRBJ1-6
V gene: TRBV9
CDR3 DNA: TGTGCCAGCAGCGTAGCTCGGAATTCACCCCTCCACTTT
CDR3 protein: CASSVARNSPLHF

D gene: TRBD1
clone size: NA
J gene: TRBJ1-2
V gene: TRBV11-2
CDR3 DNA: TGTGCCAGCAGCGCAGGGGGCGGTAACTATGGCTACACCTTC
CDR3 protein: CASSAGGGNYGYTF

D gene: NA
clone size: NA
J gene: TRBJ2-1
V gene: TRBV20-1
CDR3 DNA: TGCAGTGCTACCAAGGACTCCCGATCCTACAATGAGCAGTTCTTC
CDR3 protein: CSATKDSRSYNEQFF

D gene: NA
clone size: few
J gene: TRBJ2-7
V gene: TRBV10-1
CDR3 DNA: TGCGCCAGCAGTGAGTCCCCGGAGAGCTCCTACAATGAGCAGTACTTC
CDR3 protein: CASSESPESSYNEQYF

D gene: NA
clone size: NA
J gene: TRBJ2-7
V gene: TRBV6-2/TRBV6-3
CDR3 DNA: TGTGCCAGCAGACCCCTCGGGGTTAGGGGTGAGCAGTACTTC
CDR3 protein: CASRPLGVRGEQYF

D gene: NA
clone size: few
J gene: TRBJ2-1
V gene: TRBV29-1
CDR3 DNA: TGCAGCGTTGAAGATCCTTCTAGCGAAAAGTGGTTCTTC
CDR3 protein: CSVEDPSSEKWFF

D gene: TRBD2
clone size: few
J gene: TRBJ2-7
V gene: TRBV4-2
CDR3 DNA: TGTGCCAGCAGCCAAGAATTGCGGGAGTCGGCGTACGAGCAGTACTTC
CDR3 protein: CASSQELRESAYEQYF

D gene: NA
clone size: NA
J gene: TRBJ1-6
V gene: TRBV10-3
CDR3 DNA: TGTGCCATCAGTGAGTCTACAGGAGGTAATTCACCCCTCCACTTT
CDR3 protein: CAISESTGGNSPLHF

D gene: NA
clone size: NA
J gene: TRBJ2-1
V gene: TRBV19
CDR3 DNA: TGTGCCAGTAGTATGGGGGAGTGGAATGAGCAGTTCTTC
CDR3 protein: CASSMGEWNEQFF

D gene: NA
clone size: NA
J gene: TRBJ2-1
V gene: TRBV6-6
CDR3 DNA: TGTGCCATCTGGGGGTCCTCCTACAATGAGCAGTTCTTC
CDR3 protein: CAIWGSSYNEQFF

D gene: NA
clone size: NA
J gene: TRBJ1-5
V gene: TRBV10-3
CDR3 DNA: TGTGCCACAGGGGTCCAGTCCAATCAGCCCCAGCATTTT
CDR3 protein: CATGVQSNQPQHF

D gene: NA
clone size: NA
J gene: TRBJ2-1
V gene: TRBV5-4
CDR3 DNA: TGTGCCAGCAGCTCGGACATCTCATATATTGAGCAGTTCTTC
CDR3 protein: CASSSDISYIEQFF

D gene: NA
clone size: once
J gene: TRBJ1-2
V gene: TRBV28
CDR3 DNA: TGTGCCAGCACCCGAAAGGGGGGGGCGCGTCAAGGCTACACCTTC
CDR3 protein: CASTRKGGARQGYTF

D gene: TRBD2
clone size: NA
J gene: TRBJ2-5
V gene: TRBV20-1
CDR3 DNA: TGCAGTGCTAGAGCTTCCCTAGCGGGGAAAGGAGAGACCCAGTACTTC
CDR3 protein: CSARASLAGKGETQYF

D gene: NA
clone size: NA
J gene: TRBJ2-7
V gene: TRBV10-1
CDR3 DNA: TGCGCCAGCAGTGACGATCCTAGGGGGTCCTCCTACGAGCAGTACTTC
CDR3 protein: CASSDDPRGSSYEQYF

D gene: NA
clone size: once
J gene: TRBJ2-2
V gene: TRBV5-1
CDR3 DNA: TGCGCCAGCAGCCCTCAGGGGAACACCGGGGAGCCGTTTTTT
CDR3 protein: CASSPQGNTGEPFF

D gene: NA
clone size: NA
J gene: TRBJ1-5
V gene: TRBV21-1
CDR3 DNA: TGTGCCAGCCATATATGGCCTTATACTGACCATAGCAATCAGCCCCAGCATTTT
CDR3 protein: CASHIWPYTDHSNQPQHF

D gene: TRBD1
clone size: few
J gene: TRBJ1-1
V gene: TRBV4-2
CDR3 DNA: TGTGCCAGCAGCCAAGACGGACAGGCCTACACTGAAGCTTTCTTT
CDR3 protein: CASSQDGQAYTEAFF

D gene: TRBD2
clone size: NA
J gene: TRBJ2-6
V gene: TRBV3-1
CDR3 DNA: TGTGCCAGCAGCCAGCCGGGACTAGCGGGGGGTAGCTCTGGGGCCAACGTCCTGACTTTC
CDR3 protein: CASSQPGLAGGSSGANVLTF

D gene: NA
clone size: NA
J gene: TRBJ2-5
V gene: TRBV9
CDR3 DNA: TGTGCCAGCAGCGAGAAGCCGGACGGCAATGAGCAGTACTTC
CDR3 protein: CASSEKPDGNEQYF

D gene: NA
clone size: few
J gene: TRBJ2-5
V gene: TRBV12-3/TRBV12-4
CDR3 DNA: TGTGCCAGCAGGACGGACGGGAAAGAGACCCAGTACTTC
CDR3 protein: CASRTDGKETQYF

D gene: NA
clone size: NA
J gene: TRBJ2-4
V gene: TRBV12-3/TRBV12-4
CDR3 DNA: TGTGCCAGCAGCGACCTGTACAGGGTCGCCAAAAACATTCAGTACTTC
CDR3 protein: CASSDLYRVAKNIQYF

D gene: NA
clone size: NA
J gene: TRBJ1-1
V gene: TRBV10-3
CDR3 DNA: TGTGCCAGCCAGGTCGCCACGAACACTGAAGCTTTCTTT
CDR3 protein: CASQVATNTEAFF